This paragraph reports one T cell receptor (beta chain). Its target is not known. This table comes from immunoSEQ multiplex PCR, and its TCRdb copy is limited to in-frame clones, with some not included. The sample includes over 35,000 clones, under 80% of them seen just once. This sample is drawn from a study of CD4 T cells in relation to SARS-CoV-2 and coronaviruses. Study-wide background: PBMCs were cultured with antigen for less than twelve days before TCR beta sequencing. Convalescent patients had median age around 42 years, range roughly 21 to 75. Shared crossreactive spike epitopes were mapped to their HLA restriction.

Sorted naive or memory CD4+ cells met CEF peptides for roughly ten days. Germline V CDR1 and CDR2: KGHDR, SFDVKD. Trimming cost V 4 bases and J 0 bases; bases outside gene matches: 2. The CDR3 has 15 residues. The TCR originated in an adult with COVID-19. The chain recombines TRBV24-1 with TRBJ2-7, with 10 bases that match TRBD1. Sequencing was carried out using memory CD4+ T cells from PBMCs, cultured in vitro. CDR3 in DNA: TGTGCCACCAGTGAGACAGGGGGCAGCTCCTACGAGCAGTACTTC. This translates into CATSETGGSSYEQYF.